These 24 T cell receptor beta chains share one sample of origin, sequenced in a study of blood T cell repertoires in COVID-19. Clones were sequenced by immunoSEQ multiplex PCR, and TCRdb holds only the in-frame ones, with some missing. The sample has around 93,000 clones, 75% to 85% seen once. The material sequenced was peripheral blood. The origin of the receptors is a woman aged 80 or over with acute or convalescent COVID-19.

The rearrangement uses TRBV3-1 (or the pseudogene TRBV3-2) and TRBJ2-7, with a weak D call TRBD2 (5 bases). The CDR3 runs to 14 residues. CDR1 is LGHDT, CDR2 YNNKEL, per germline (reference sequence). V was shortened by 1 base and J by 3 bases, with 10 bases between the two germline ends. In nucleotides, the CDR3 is TGTGCCAGCAGCCAAGCCCTCACTAGCTACGAGCAGTACTTC. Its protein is CASSQALTSYEQYF.

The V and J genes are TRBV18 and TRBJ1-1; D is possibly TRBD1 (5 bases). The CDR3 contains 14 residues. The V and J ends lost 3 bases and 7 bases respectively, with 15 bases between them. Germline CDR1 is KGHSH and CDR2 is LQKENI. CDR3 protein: CASSPSQGSVEAFF. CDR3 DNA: TGTGCCAGCTCACCTAGCCAGGGATCTGTTGAAGCTTTCTTT.

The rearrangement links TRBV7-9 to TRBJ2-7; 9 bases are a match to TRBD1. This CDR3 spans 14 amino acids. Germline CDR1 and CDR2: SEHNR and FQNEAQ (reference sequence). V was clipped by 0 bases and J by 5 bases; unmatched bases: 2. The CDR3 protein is CASSLAGTGNEQYF. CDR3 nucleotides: TGTGCCAGCAGCTTAGCCGGGACAGGGAACGAGCAGTACTTC.

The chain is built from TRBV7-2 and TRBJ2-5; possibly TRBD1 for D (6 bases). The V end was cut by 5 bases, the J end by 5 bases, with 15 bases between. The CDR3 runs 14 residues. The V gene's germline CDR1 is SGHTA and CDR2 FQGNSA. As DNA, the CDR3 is TGTGCCAGCAGCCTCAGGGGCTTGGATGAGACCCAGTACTTC. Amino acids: CASSLRGLDETQYF.

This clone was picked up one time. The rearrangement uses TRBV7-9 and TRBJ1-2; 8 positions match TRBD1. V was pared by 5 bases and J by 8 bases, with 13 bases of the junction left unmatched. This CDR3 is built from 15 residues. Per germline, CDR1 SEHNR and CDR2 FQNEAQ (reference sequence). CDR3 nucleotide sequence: TGTGCCAGCAGCACCTCACACAGGGGGTCGGGCGGCTACACCTTC. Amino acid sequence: CASSTSHRGSGGYTF.

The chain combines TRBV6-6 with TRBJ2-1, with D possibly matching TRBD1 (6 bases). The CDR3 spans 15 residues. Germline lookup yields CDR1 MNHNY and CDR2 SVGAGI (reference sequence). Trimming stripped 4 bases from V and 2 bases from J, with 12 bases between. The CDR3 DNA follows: TGTGCCAGCAGTTCATCGACAGGCCCCTACAATGAGCAGTTCTTC. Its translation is CASSSSTGPYNEQFF.

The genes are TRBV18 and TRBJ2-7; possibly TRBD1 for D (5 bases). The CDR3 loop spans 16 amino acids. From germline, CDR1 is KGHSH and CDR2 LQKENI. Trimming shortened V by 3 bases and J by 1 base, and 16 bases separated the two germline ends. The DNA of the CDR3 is TGTGCCAGCTCACCTTCGACAGTGACGACATCCTACGAGCAGTACTTC. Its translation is CASSPSTVTTSYEQYF.

CDR3 DNA: TGTGCCAGCAGCCCCGGGACATTGGGGGAGCAGTACTTC. This sequence encodes CASSPGTLGEQYF. V gene TRBV4-2 combines with J gene TRBJ2-7; the D gene is possibly TRBD1 (6 bases). The CDR3 totals 13 residues. From germline, CDR1 is LGHNA and CDR2 YNFKEQ. Trimming took off 4 bases at V and 7 bases at J, with 14 bases between the two ends.

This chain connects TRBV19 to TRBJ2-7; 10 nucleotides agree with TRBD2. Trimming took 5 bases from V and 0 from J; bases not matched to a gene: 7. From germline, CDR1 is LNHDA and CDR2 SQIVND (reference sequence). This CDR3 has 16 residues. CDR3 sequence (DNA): TGTGCCAGTAGTTCGACTAGCGGGCCGGACTCCTACGAGCAGTACTTC. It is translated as CASSSTSGPDSYEQYF. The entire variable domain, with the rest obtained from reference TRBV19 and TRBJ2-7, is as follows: DGGITQSPKYLFRKEGQNVTLSCEQNLNHDAMYWYRQDPGQGLRLIYYSQIVNDFQKGDIAEGYSVSREKKESFPLTVTSAQKNPTAFYLCASSSTSGPDSYEQYFGPGTRLTVT.

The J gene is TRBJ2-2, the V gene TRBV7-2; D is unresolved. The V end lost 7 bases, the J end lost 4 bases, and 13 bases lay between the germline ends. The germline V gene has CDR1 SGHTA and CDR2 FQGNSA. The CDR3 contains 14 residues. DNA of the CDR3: TGTGCCAGCACAACCCGGGTGGCCACCGGGGAGCTGTTTTTT. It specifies CASTTRVATGELFF. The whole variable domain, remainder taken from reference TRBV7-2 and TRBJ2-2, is GAGVSQSPSNKVTEKGKDVELRCDPISGHTALYWYRQSLGQGLEFLIYFQGNSAPDKSGLPSDRFSAERTGGSVSTLTIQRTQQEDSAVYLCASTTRVATGELFFGEGSRLTVL.

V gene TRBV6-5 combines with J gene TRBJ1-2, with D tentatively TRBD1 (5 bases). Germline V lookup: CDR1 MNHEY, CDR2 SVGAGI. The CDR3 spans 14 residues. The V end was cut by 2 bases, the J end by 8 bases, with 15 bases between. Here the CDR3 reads CASSYLGRAVGYTF. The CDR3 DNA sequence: TGTGCCAGCAGTTACCTTGGCAGGGCAGTCGGCTACACCTTC.

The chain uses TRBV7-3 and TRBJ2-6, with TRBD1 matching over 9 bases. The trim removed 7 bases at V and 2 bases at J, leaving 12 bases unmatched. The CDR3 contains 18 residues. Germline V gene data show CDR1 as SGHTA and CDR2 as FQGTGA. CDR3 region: CASNQRGQGGAGANVLTF. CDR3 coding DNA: TGTGCCAGCAATCAACGGGGACAGGGAGGAGCTGGGGCCAACGTCCTGACTTTC.

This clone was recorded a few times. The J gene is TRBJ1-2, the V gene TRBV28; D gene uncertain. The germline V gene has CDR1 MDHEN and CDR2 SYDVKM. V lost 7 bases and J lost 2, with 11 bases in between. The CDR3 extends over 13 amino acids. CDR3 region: CASTSQVNYGYTF. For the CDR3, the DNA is TGTGCCAGCACCTCCCAGGTGAACTATGGCTACACCTTC.

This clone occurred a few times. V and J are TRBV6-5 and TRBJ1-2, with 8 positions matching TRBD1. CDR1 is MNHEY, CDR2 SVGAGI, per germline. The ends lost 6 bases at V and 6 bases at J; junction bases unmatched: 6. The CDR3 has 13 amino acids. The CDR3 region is CASRRQGNDGYTF. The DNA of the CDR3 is TGTGCCAGCAGACGACAGGGGAATGATGGCTACACCTTC.

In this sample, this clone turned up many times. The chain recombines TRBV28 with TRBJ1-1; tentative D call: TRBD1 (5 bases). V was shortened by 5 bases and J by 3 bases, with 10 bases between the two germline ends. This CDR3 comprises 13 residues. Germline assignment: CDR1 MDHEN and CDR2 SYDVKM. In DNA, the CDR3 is TGTGCCAGCAGTATGCAGGGTTACACTGAAGCTTTCTTT. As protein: CASSMQGYTEAFF.

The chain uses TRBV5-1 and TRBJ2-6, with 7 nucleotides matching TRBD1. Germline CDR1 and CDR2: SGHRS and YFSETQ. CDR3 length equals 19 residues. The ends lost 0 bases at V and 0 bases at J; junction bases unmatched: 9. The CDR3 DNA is TGCGCCAGCAGCTTGGCTACCGGGACAGAAGCCTCTGGGGCCAACGTCCTGACTTTC. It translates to CASSLATGTEASGANVLTF.

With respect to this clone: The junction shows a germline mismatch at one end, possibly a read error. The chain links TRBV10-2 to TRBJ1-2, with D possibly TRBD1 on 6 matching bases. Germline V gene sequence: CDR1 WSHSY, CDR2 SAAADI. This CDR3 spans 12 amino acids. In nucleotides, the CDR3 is TGCGCCAGCAGTGATAACACAGGGACACTTCGCTTC. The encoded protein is CASSDNTGTLRF.

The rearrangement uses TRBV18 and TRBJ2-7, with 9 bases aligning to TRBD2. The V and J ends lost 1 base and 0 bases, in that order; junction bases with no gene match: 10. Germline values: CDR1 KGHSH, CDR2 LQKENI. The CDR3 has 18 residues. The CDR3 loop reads CASSPRGGGEYSSYEQYF. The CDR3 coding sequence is TGTGCCAGCTCACCACGAGGCGGGGGGGAATATAGCTCCTACGAGCAGTACTTC.

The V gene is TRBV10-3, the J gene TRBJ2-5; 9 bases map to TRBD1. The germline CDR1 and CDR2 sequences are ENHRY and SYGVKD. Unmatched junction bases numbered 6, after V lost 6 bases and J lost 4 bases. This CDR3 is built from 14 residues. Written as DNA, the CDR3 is TGTGCCATCAGGGGACAGGGCGGAGGAGAGACCCAGTACTTC. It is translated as CAIRGQGGGETQYF.

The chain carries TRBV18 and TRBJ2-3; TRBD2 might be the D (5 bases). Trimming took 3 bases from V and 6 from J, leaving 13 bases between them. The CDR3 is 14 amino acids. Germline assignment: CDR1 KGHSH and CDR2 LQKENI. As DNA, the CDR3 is TGTGCCAGCTCACCCAGCCGGGGTCCGGATACGCAGTATTTT. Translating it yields CASSPSRGPDTQYF. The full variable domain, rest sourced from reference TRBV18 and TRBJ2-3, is NAGVMQNPRHLVRRRGQEARLRCSPMKGHSHVYWYRQLPEEGLKFMVYLQKENIIDESGMPKERFSAEFPKEGPSILRIQQVVRGDSAAYFCASSPSRGPDTQYFGPGTRLTVL.

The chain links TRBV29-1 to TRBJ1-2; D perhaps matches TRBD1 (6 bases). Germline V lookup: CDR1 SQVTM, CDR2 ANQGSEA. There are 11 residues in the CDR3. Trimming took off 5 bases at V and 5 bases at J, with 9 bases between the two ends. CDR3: CSVQQGYGYTF. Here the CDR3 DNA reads TGCAGCGTTCAACAGGGTTATGGCTACACCTTC.

This chain's CDR3 is CASSQARDQPQHF. CDR3 bases: TGTGCCAGCAGCCAAGCGAGGGATCAGCCCCAGCATTTT. The chain combines TRBV27 with TRBJ1-5; unclear D gene. Trimming cost V 6 bases and J 5 bases, with 11 bases left between them. CDR3 length equals 13 residues. Germline lookup yields CDR1 MNHEY and CDR2 SMNVEV (reference sequence).

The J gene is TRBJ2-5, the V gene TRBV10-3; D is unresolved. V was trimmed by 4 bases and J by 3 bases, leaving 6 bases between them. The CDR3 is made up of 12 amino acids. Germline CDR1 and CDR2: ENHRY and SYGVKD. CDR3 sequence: CAISAVEETQYF. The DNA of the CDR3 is TGTGCCATCAGTGCAGTTGAAGAGACCCAGTACTTC.

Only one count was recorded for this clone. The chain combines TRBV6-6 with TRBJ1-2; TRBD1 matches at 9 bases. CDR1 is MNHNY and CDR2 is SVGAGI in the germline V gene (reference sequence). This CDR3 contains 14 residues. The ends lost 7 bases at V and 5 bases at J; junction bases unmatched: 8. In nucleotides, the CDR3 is TGTGCCAGCACTCTACAGGGGGCAGAATATGGCTACACCTTC. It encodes CASTLQGAEYGYTF.